This is a list of T cell receptor beta chains from one sample in a study of shared clonotypes between healthy human individuals. Clones were sequenced by immunoSEQ multiplex PCR, and TCRdb holds only the in-frame ones, with some missing. Here the sample spans nearly 750,000 clones, 72% being singletons. Sequencing was performed on memory CD4+ T cells sorted from blood. These receptors all come from a woman younger than 45 in good health. Each CDR3 is given with its conserved first and last residue. A D gene is named only where the DNA matches it firmly. Part of the rows lack a size; the others show once, few, many or a class for expanded clones.

cdr3_nt: TGTGCCAGCAGATCCGGACTAGCGGCTCAAGAGACCCAGTACTTC; cdr3_aa: CASRSGLAAQETQYF; d_call: TRBD2; v_call: TRBV6-6; clone_size: -; j_call: TRBJ2-5
cdr3_nt: TGTGCCAGCAGCTTGGGTCTTATGAACACTGAAGCTTTCTTT; cdr3_aa: CASSLGLMNTEAFF; d_call: -; v_call: TRBV5-6; clone_size: -; j_call: TRBJ1-1
cdr3_nt: TGTGCCAGCAGCCAGACCAGGACTAGCGGGAGGGCCGTGCAGTTCTTC; cdr3_aa: CASSQTRTSGRAVQFF; d_call: TRBD2; v_call: TRBV4-2; clone_size: -; j_call: TRBJ2-1
cdr3_nt: TGTGCCAGCAGCTTGGATAGGGACGGACGAGAGCAGTACTTC; cdr3_aa: CASSLDRDGREQYF; d_call: -; v_call: TRBV5-4; clone_size: once; j_call: TRBJ2-7
cdr3_nt: TGCGCCAGCAGCTTGAGTAGCGGGAACTACAATGAGCAGTTCTTC; cdr3_aa: CASSLSSGNYNEQFF; d_call: TRBD2; v_call: TRBV5-1; clone_size: -; j_call: TRBJ2-1
cdr3_nt: TGTGCCAGCAGCTTGTGGCGAATGAGCACAGATACGCAGTATTTT; cdr3_aa: CASSLWRMSTDTQYF; d_call: -; v_call: TRBV11-2; clone_size: -; j_call: TRBJ2-3
cdr3_nt: TGTGCCAGCTCACCACCCTCTCAAGAGACCCAGTACTTC; cdr3_aa: CASSPPSQETQYF; d_call: -; v_call: TRBV18; clone_size: -; j_call: TRBJ2-5
cdr3_nt: TGTGCCACCAGCACGCGAGCGGGTCTTGAGACCCAGTACTTC; cdr3_aa: CATSTRAGLETQYF; d_call: -; v_call: TRBV15; clone_size: -; j_call: TRBJ2-5
cdr3_nt: TGTGCCAGCAGCCCAAACCGGGGAGAGCAGTACTTC; cdr3_aa: CASSPNRGEQYF; d_call: -; v_call: TRBV5-4; clone_size: -; j_call: TRBJ2-7
cdr3_nt: TGCGCCAGCAGCCAAGTGTTGAGTTATGCCTACGAGCAGTACTTC; cdr3_aa: CASSQVLSYAYEQYF; d_call: -; v_call: TRBV4-1; clone_size: -; j_call: TRBJ2-7
cdr3_nt: TGTGCCAGTAGTCACCAAGGGCCTTCTTCACCCCTCCACTTT; cdr3_aa: CASSHQGPSSPLHF; d_call: -; v_call: TRBV19; clone_size: -; j_call: TRBJ1-6
cdr3_nt: TGTGCCAGCTCCCCGGACAGATACTACGAGCAGTACTTC; cdr3_aa: CASSPDRYYEQYF; d_call: -; v_call: TRBV18; clone_size: once; j_call: TRBJ2-7
cdr3_nt: TGTGCCAGCAGTTTCCGGGGAGCGGCAGCTTTCTTT; cdr3_aa: CASSFRGAAAFF; d_call: -; v_call: TRBV27; clone_size: once; j_call: TRBJ1-1
cdr3_nt: TGTGCCAGCGGCCGTGGGGGGTACACCGGGGAGCTGTTTTTT; cdr3_aa: CASGRGGYTGELFF; d_call: -; v_call: TRBV13; clone_size: -; j_call: TRBJ2-2
cdr3_nt: TGCAGCGCAAACAGGGGCCGCCAGGAGCTGTTTTTT; cdr3_aa: CSANRGRQELFF; d_call: TRBD1; v_call: TRBV29-1; clone_size: -; j_call: TRBJ2-2
cdr3_nt: TGTGCCAGCAGACGGATCTACCCTCCTGGGGATGGCTACACCTTC; cdr3_aa: CASRRIYPPGDGYTF; d_call: -; v_call: TRBV28; clone_size: -; j_call: TRBJ1-2
cdr3_nt: TGTGCCAGCACCCTTGCTGGCAATGAGCAGTTCTTC; cdr3_aa: CASTLAGNEQFF; d_call: -; v_call: TRBV2; clone_size: -; j_call: TRBJ2-1
cdr3_nt: TGTGCCAGCAGCTTAGGGGGGACCACAGGCAATACGCAGTATTTT; cdr3_aa: CASSLGGTTGNTQYF; d_call: -; v_call: TRBV7-2; clone_size: many; j_call: TRBJ2-3
cdr3_nt: TGTGCCAGTAGCCCTACGGGACAGGGCACCTACGAGCAGTACTTC; cdr3_aa: CASSPTGQGTYEQYF; d_call: TRBD1; v_call: TRBV19; clone_size: -; j_call: TRBJ2-7
cdr3_nt: TGTGCCAGCAGTTACCTAGAGTCGGATACGCAGTATTTT; cdr3_aa: CASSYLESDTQYF; d_call: -; v_call: TRBV6-5; clone_size: -; j_call: TRBJ2-3
cdr3_nt: TGTGCCAGCACCAAATTGACAGGGAGGGGAAATCAGCCCCAGCATTTT; cdr3_aa: CASTKLTGRGNQPQHF; d_call: TRBD1; v_call: TRBV27; clone_size: -; j_call: TRBJ1-5
cdr3_nt: TGCGCCAGCACGCCTTTAGCGGGAGTTCGCAATGAGCAGTTCTTC; cdr3_aa: CASTPLAGVRNEQFF; d_call: TRBD2; v_call: TRBV5-1; clone_size: -; j_call: TRBJ2-1
cdr3_nt: TGTGCCACCGCGGCTTGGGAGGGGGATCAGTACTTC; cdr3_aa: CATAAWEGDQYF; d_call: -; v_call: TRBV28; clone_size: -; j_call: TRBJ2-4
cdr3_nt: TGCGCCAGCAGTGCTGTCCGGGGGAAACAAGAGACCCAGTACTTC; cdr3_aa: CASSAVRGKQETQYF; d_call: -; v_call: TRBV10-1; clone_size: -; j_call: TRBJ2-5
cdr3_nt: TGTGCCAGCAATGGGAAGTTCACAGATACGCAGTATTTT; cdr3_aa: CASNGKFTDTQYF; d_call: -; v_call: TRBV28; clone_size: -; j_call: TRBJ2-3
cdr3_nt: TGTGCCAGCAGCTTATTTAGGGAGTCTAAACTGTTTTTT; cdr3_aa: CASSLFRESKLFF; d_call: -; v_call: TRBV11-3; clone_size: -; j_call: TRBJ1-4
cdr3_nt: TGTGCCAGCAGTTTAGAGTGGCAAGCGAACTACAATGAGCAGTTCTTC; cdr3_aa: CASSLEWQANYNEQFF; d_call: -; v_call: TRBV27; clone_size: -; j_call: TRBJ2-1
cdr3_nt: TGTGCCAGCAGCTTAGGACTAGCGGAGACAGATACGCAGTATTTT; cdr3_aa: CASSLGLAETDTQYF; d_call: TRBD2; v_call: TRBV7-2; clone_size: few; j_call: TRBJ2-3
cdr3_nt: TGCGCCAGCAGTGAGTCGTCAGGGAGGTATGGCTACACCTTC; cdr3_aa: CASSESSGRYGYTF; d_call: -; v_call: TRBV10-2; clone_size: -; j_call: TRBJ1-2
cdr3_nt: TGTGCCACCGGGGGATACCCTGATTACGAGCAGTACTTC; cdr3_aa: CATGGYPDYEQYF; d_call: -; v_call: TRBV6-1; clone_size: -; j_call: TRBJ2-7
cdr3_nt: TGCGCCAGCGGGACAGTTTACAATGAGCAGTTCTTC; cdr3_aa: CASGTVYNEQFF; d_call: TRBD1; v_call: TRBV10-2; clone_size: -; j_call: TRBJ2-1
cdr3_nt: TGTGCCAGCAGCACCCTCCAGGGGGCTACTACTGGAAACACCATATATTTT; cdr3_aa: CASSTLQGATTGNTIYF; d_call: TRBD1; v_call: TRBV7-2; clone_size: -; j_call: TRBJ1-3
cdr3_nt: TGTGCCAGCAGTCCAGGGGATGCCTGGGAGCAGTACTTC; cdr3_aa: CASSPGDAWEQYF; d_call: -; v_call: TRBV27; clone_size: few; j_call: TRBJ2-7
cdr3_nt: TGTGCCAGCAGATCCCACCGGGACAGGGGTTCGAACACCGGGGAGCTGTTTTTT; cdr3_aa: CASRSHRDRGSNTGELFF; d_call: TRBD1; v_call: TRBV7-9; clone_size: -; j_call: TRBJ2-2
cdr3_nt: TGTGCCAGCAGCCACTCGACTGCTCAGCCCCAGCATTTT; cdr3_aa: CASSHSTAQPQHF; d_call: -; v_call: TRBV6-6; clone_size: -; j_call: TRBJ1-5
cdr3_nt: TGTGCCAGCAGTCCCGCCCCTAATGAAAAACTGTTTTTT; cdr3_aa: CASSPAPNEKLFF; d_call: -; v_call: TRBV28; clone_size: -; j_call: TRBJ1-4
cdr3_nt: TGCGCCAGCCGAGCAGTGACTACCTACAATGAGCAGTTCTTC; cdr3_aa: CASRAVTTYNEQFF; d_call: -; v_call: TRBV4-1; clone_size: few; j_call: TRBJ2-1
cdr3_nt: TGTGCCAGCAGCCCATGGGGGGGCCCCGCGGAGGAAAAACTGTTTTTT; cdr3_aa: CASSPWGGPAEEKLFF; d_call: -; v_call: TRBV7-7; clone_size: -; j_call: TRBJ1-4
cdr3_nt: TGTGCCAGCAGGGGACAGGGAGATTCACCCCTCCACTTT; cdr3_aa: CASRGQGDSPLHF; d_call: TRBD1; v_call: TRBV2; clone_size: -; j_call: TRBJ1-6
cdr3_nt: TGCAGCGTTAAGGAGGCAGAAGAGACCCAGTACTTC; cdr3_aa: CSVKEAEETQYF; d_call: -; v_call: TRBV29-1; clone_size: -; j_call: TRBJ2-5
cdr3_nt: TGTGCCAGCAGCCCCCGGGGCGGGAGAACCTACAATGAGCAGTTCTTC; cdr3_aa: CASSPRGGRTYNEQFF; d_call: TRBD2; v_call: TRBV7-2; clone_size: -; j_call: TRBJ2-1
cdr3_nt: TGTGCCAGCAGCCAGGGCGGAGGAGGAGATACGCAGTATTTT; cdr3_aa: CASSQGGGGDTQYF; d_call: -; v_call: TRBV7-9; clone_size: -; j_call: TRBJ2-3
cdr3_nt: TGTGCCATTGAGGAGGGGCAGGGTGGCAATGAGCAGTTCTTC; cdr3_aa: CAIEEGQGGNEQFF; d_call: -; v_call: TRBV10-3; clone_size: few; j_call: TRBJ2-1
cdr3_nt: TGCGCCAGCACTGAGAACAGGGGTGAAAAACTGTTTTTT; cdr3_aa: CASTENRGEKLFF; d_call: TRBD1; v_call: TRBV5-1; clone_size: -; j_call: TRBJ1-4
cdr3_nt: TGCGCCAGCAGCCAAGCTGGACAGTACAATGAGCAGTTCTTC; cdr3_aa: CASSQAGQYNEQFF; d_call: -; v_call: TRBV4-1; clone_size: -; j_call: TRBJ2-1
cdr3_nt: TGCAGCGTTGCAAGCGGGGGCTACAATGAGCAGTTCTTC; cdr3_aa: CSVASGGYNEQFF; d_call: TRBD2; v_call: TRBV29-1; clone_size: -; j_call: TRBJ2-1
cdr3_nt: TGCGCCAGCAGCTTTGGTGGGACGTACACAGATACGCAGTATTTT; cdr3_aa: CASSFGGTYTDTQYF; d_call: -; v_call: TRBV5-1; clone_size: -; j_call: TRBJ2-3
cdr3_nt: TGCGCCAGCAGTGGGGAGAACTGGGACGGTAATCAGCCCCAGCATTTT; cdr3_aa: CASSGENWDGNQPQHF; d_call: -; v_call: TRBV10-2; clone_size: few; j_call: TRBJ1-5
cdr3_nt: TGTGCCAGCAGCGGAGGAACGGTCACTTCGGAGCAGTACTTC; cdr3_aa: CASSGGTVTSEQYF; d_call: -; v_call: TRBV7-3; clone_size: -; j_call: TRBJ2-7
cdr3_nt: TGTGCCAGTAGTATAGTCGCTAGCCAGGATTACGCCGAGCAGTACTTC; cdr3_aa: CASSIVASQDYAEQYF; d_call: -; v_call: TRBV19; clone_size: few; j_call: TRBJ2-7
cdr3_nt: TGCGCCAGCAGTGCAAACAGGGCGGGGAGCATTCAGTACTTC; cdr3_aa: CASSANRAGSIQYF; d_call: -; v_call: TRBV10-1; clone_size: once; j_call: TRBJ2-4
cdr3_nt: TGTGCCAGCAGTACCCGACGGAACGGCGGGGAGCTGTTTTTT; cdr3_aa: CASSTRRNGGELFF; d_call: -; v_call: TRBV28; clone_size: -; j_call: TRBJ2-2
cdr3_nt: TGTGCCAGCAGTTCACCCCGGACAGGCTGGCGCTACAATGAGCAGTTCTTC; cdr3_aa: CASSSPRTGWRYNEQFF; d_call: TRBD1; v_call: TRBV27; clone_size: -; j_call: TRBJ2-1